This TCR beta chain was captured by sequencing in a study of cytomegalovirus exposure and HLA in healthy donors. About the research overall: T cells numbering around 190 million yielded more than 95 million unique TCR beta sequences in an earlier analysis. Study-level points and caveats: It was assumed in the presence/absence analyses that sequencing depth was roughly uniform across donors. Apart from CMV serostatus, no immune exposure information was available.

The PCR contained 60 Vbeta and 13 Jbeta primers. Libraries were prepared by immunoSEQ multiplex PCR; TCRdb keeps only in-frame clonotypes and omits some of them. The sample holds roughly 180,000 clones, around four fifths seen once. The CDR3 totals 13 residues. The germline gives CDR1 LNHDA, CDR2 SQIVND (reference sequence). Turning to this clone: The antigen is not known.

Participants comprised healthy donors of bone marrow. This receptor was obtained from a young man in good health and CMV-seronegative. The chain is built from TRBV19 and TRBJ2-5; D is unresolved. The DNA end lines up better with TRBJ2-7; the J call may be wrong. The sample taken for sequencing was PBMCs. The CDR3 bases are TGTGCCAGTAGTTTTGGCCAGAACTACGAGCAGTACTTC. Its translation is CASSFGQNYEQYF.